Listed here are 31 T cell receptor beta chains from one sample, sequenced in a study of early T cells in non-severe SARS-CoV-2 infection. Using its own MiXCR run on the 5' RACE reads, TCRdb lists one record per CDR3 protein. Found here are about 50,000 distinct CDR3 sequences, roughly a tenth of them singletons; the top ten hold around 6%. Sample: whole blood. These receptors were collected from an adult who was a healthcare worker with PCR-confirmed SARS-CoV-2 infection or an uninfected control (not recorded which).

This clonotype has only a few counts. This chain joins TRBV27 and TRBJ1-5; D possibly corresponds to TRBD1 (6 bases). Per the germline V gene, CDR1 is MNHEY and CDR2 is SMNVEV (reference sequence). This CDR3 is built from 14 residues. The V gene lost 5 bases and the J gene lost 5 bases, with 13 bases spanning the gap. CDR3 sequence (DNA): TGTGCCAGCAGTCCCCGCAGGGGCCATCAGCCCCAGCATTTT. Translated, it gives CASSPRRGHQPQHF.

This clonotype was seen a handful of times. V and J are TRBV12-3 or TRBV12-4 and TRBJ1-6, with 9 bases that match TRBD1. There are 15 residues in the CDR3. Germline trimming cut 2 bases from V and 5 bases from J; bases unmatched to any gene: 1. In nucleotides, the CDR3 is TGTGCCAGCAGTTTAAGGGACAGGGATAATTCACCCCTCCACTTT. Translating gives CASSLRDRDNSPLHF.

The chain employs TRBV7-9 and TRBJ2-7, with D possibly called TRBD1 or TRBD2 (5 bases each). CDR1 SEHNR and CDR2 FQNEAQ come from the germline V gene (reference sequence). V lost 8 bases to trimming and J lost 12 bases, with 23 bases between them. This CDR3 contains 13 residues. DNA of the CDR3: TGTGCCAGCTCTCTGCTTGGGGGAAATAGAGTGTACTTC. Translation gives CASSLLGGNRVYF.

J is TRBJ2-1 and V is TRBV20-1, with 10 bases lining up with TRBD1. This CDR3 is 14 amino acids long. The V and J ends lost 5 bases and 5 bases, in that order; junction bases with no gene match: 6. From germline, CDR1 is DFQATT and CDR2 SNEGSKA (reference sequence). The CDR3 protein is CSAYRQGADNEQFF. CDR3 in DNA: TGCAGTGCTTACAGACAGGGGGCGGACAATGAGCAGTTCTTC.

The chain employs TRBV3-1 and TRBJ2-4, with D unresolved. With 0 bases removed from V and 1 base from J, the gap between germline ends came to 19 bases. This CDR3 is 19 amino acids long. Germline V gene lookup returns CDR1 LGHDT and CDR2 YNNKEL (reference sequence). Written as DNA, the CDR3 is TGTGCCAGCAGCCAAGATCTTGGCTCGGCCAAGTGGGCCAAAAACATTCAGTACTTC. As protein: CASSQDLGSAKWAKNIQYF. Looking up the rest from reference TRBV3-1 and TRBJ2-4 gives the full variable domain: DTAVSQTPKYLVTQMGNDKSIKCEQNLGHDTMYWYKQDSKKFLKIMFSYNNKELIINETVPNRFSPKSPDKAHLNLHINSLELGDSAVYFCASSQDLGSAKWAKNIQYFGAGTRLSVL.

This clonotype was counted ten times or more. This chain connects TRBV5-1 to TRBJ2-2; TRBD2 agrees at 9 bases. Looked up from germline, CDR1 is SGHRS and CDR2 is YFSETQ. The CDR3 runs to 14 residues. The junction had 5 bases not matched to a gene; V was cut back by 5 bases and J by 6 bases. CDR3 DNA sequence: TGCGCCAGCAGTTTAGCGGGAGACCCCGGGGAGCTGTTTTTT. It is translated as CASSLAGDPGELFF.

In this sample, this clonotype turned up a few times. The CDR3 spells CASRRVAGGPGDTQYF. The CDR3 DNA reads as TGTGCCAGCAGGAGGGTAGCGGGAGGGCCGGGAGATACGCAGTATTTT. The chain is built from TRBV12-3 or TRBV12-4 and TRBJ2-3, with TRBD2 matching 11 bases. V was clipped by 6 bases and J by 5 bases; unmatched bases: 10. This CDR3 comprises 16 residues.

This clonotype showed up many times. This chain connects TRBV7-3 to TRBJ1-4; D call uncertain. This CDR3 region has 13 residues. V was cut by 2 bases and J by 8 bases, with 9 bases left in between. In germline, CDR1 is SGHTA, CDR2 FQGTGA. CDR3 bases: TGTGCCAGCAGCTTACTCCCTGGGGAAAAACTGTTTTTT. Its translation: CASSLLPGEKLFF.

The CDR3: CASSPGVFVKLFF. As DNA, the CDR3 is TGTGCCAGCTCACCAGGAGTATTCGTTAAACTGTTTTTT. This chain links TRBV18 with TRBJ1-4; D gene uncertain. The CDR3 has 13 residues. Germline V gives CDR1 KGHSH, CDR2 LQKENI. Between the trimmed V and J ends, which lost 2 bases and 11 bases, there was a span of 12 bases.

The chain's CDR3 is CASGREYQETQYF. As DNA, the CDR3 is TGTGCCAGCGGCCGAGAGTACCAAGAGACCCAGTACTTC. The chain has TRBV2 and TRBJ2-5, with D hard to call. V was trimmed by 8 bases and J by 0 bases, leaving 10 bases between them. The CDR3 totals 13 residues. The V gene's germline CDR1 is SNHLY and CDR2 FYNNEI.

J is TRBJ2-7 and V is TRBV29-1; weak D call: TRBD2 (5 bases). There are 13 residues in the CDR3. Trimming cost V 2 bases and J 6 bases, with 14 bases left between them. In germline, CDR1 is SQVTM, CDR2 ANQGSEA. The CDR3 is CSVERAVGSEQYF. The CDR3 DNA reads TGCAGCGTTGAAAGGGCTGTTGGGAGCGAGCAGTACTTC.

The V gene is TRBV9, the J gene TRBJ1-3; D is possibly TRBD1 (5 bases). CDR3 size: 15 residues. Germline V gives CDR1 SGDLS, CDR2 YYNGEE. Trimming took 4 bases from V and 0 from J, leaving 11 bases between them. Here the CDR3 DNA reads TGTGCCAGCAGCCTCACTCAGGGCTCTGGAAACACCATATATTTT. Translating gives CASSLTQGSGNTIYF.

This clonotype has a count of ten or more. CDR3 residues: CSAPGPLGYGYTF. For the CDR3, the DNA is TGCAGTGCCCCCGGACCTCTGGGCTATGGCTACACCTTC. This chain links TRBV20-1 with TRBJ1-2; D remains ambiguous. Trimming left V 6 bases short and J 4 bases short, with 15 bases between. Per the germline V gene, CDR1 is DFQATT and CDR2 is SNEGSKA (reference sequence). The CDR3 has 13 amino acids.

In this sample, this clonotype turned up many times. The chain joins TRBV5-4 to TRBJ2-1, with 12 bases matching TRBD2. Germline trimming cut 1 base from V and 6 bases from J; bases unmatched to any gene: 2. CDR3 length: 15 residues. Looked up from germline, CDR1 is SGHNT and CDR2 is YYREEE (reference sequence). The DNA of the CDR3 is TGTGCCAGCAGCTTGCAGACTAGCGGGAGCAATGAGCAGTTCTTC. Translated: CASSLQTSGSNEQFF.

A note on this clonotype: At one end the junction does not follow the germline gene, possibly because of a read error. The V and J genes are TRBV5-1 and TRBJ2-1; weak D call: TRBD2 (5 bases). In germline, CDR1 is SGHRS, CDR2 YFSETQ. This CDR3 comprises 12 residues. The CDR3 is CASSSDYDEQFF. In nucleotides, the CDR3 is TGCGCCAGCAGCTCAGACTACGATGAGCAGTTCTTC.

This clonotype occurred many times. The chain joins TRBV4-1 to TRBJ1-1, with D tentatively TRBD1 (5 bases). Trimming stripped 4 bases from V and 1 base from J, with 13 bases between. Germline assignment: CDR1 MGHRA and CDR2 YSYEKL. The CDR3 covers 15 residues. CDR3 loop: CASSLALTENTEAFF. The CDR3 region has the DNA TGCGCCAGCAGCCTCGCCTTGACAGAGAACACTGAAGCTTTCTTT.

The V and J genes are TRBV30 and TRBJ1-3; a possible D gene is TRBD1 (5 bases). V lost 2 bases to trimming and J lost 0 bases, with 11 bases between them. The V gene's germline CDR1 is GTSNPN and CDR2 SVGIG (reference sequence). The CDR3 covers 15 residues. This chain's CDR3 is CAWSQDTSSGNTIYF. In nucleotides, the CDR3 is TGTGCCTGGAGTCAGGACACGTCCTCTGGAAACACCATATATTTT.

This clonotype was counted only a few times. The chain is built from TRBV28 and TRBJ1-1; D gene unclear. The CDR3 is made up of 13 amino acids. The V end lost 6 bases, the J end lost 8 bases, and 16 bases lay between the germline ends. CDR1 and CDR2 from the germline V gene are MDHEN and SYDVKM. The CDR3 DNA sequence: TGTGCCAGCAGCTTCTTCCGCTTGGGGGAAGCTTTCTTT. It specifies CASSFFRLGEAFF.

This clonotype was seen more than once but under ten times. The chain recombines TRBV21-1 with TRBJ2-7. TRBV21-1 is recorded as a pseudogene. CDR3 length: 15 amino acids. The CDR3, as DNA: TGTGCCAGCAGCAAACCCAGGCGAAGCTCCTACGAGCAGTACTTC. This sequence encodes CASSKPRRSSYEQYF.

The rearrangement joins TRBV9 to TRBJ2-5, with TRBD1 matching 8 bases. CDR3 length: 15 amino acids. V gave up 4 bases and J gave up 5 bases; unmatched junction bases: 10. Germline CDR1 and CDR2: SGDLS and YYNGEE. The chain's CDR3 is CASSTDRGYGETQYF. CDR3 sequence (DNA): TGTGCCAGCAGCACAGACAGGGGATACGGCGAGACCCAGTACTTC.

This clonotype showed up just a few times. The chain has TRBV3-1 and TRBJ2-7; TRBD2 is a possible D gene (5 bases). Germline CDR1 LGHDT, CDR2 YNNKEL (reference sequence). This CDR3 spans 14 amino acids. Trimming cost V 2 bases and J 7 bases, with 15 bases left between them. The CDR3 nucleotides are TGTGCCAGCAGCCAATTTTCGGGATTAGTGGAGCAGTACTTC. It yields the protein CASSQFSGLVEQYF.

This clonotype was observed a handful of times. V usage is TRBV19 and J usage is TRBJ1-5; D is unresolved. Germline CDR1 is LNHDA and CDR2 is SQIVND (reference sequence). With 2 bases removed from V and 5 bases from J, the gap between germline ends came to 7 bases. This CDR3 has 13 residues. CDR3 DNA: TGTGCCAGTAGTATATTGAGGGATCAGCCCCAGCATTTT. This encodes CASSILRDQPQHF.

This clonotype was seen at least ten times. The chain links TRBV20-1 to TRBJ2-2; D ambiguous. The V gene lost 3 bases and the J gene lost 1 base, with 12 bases spanning the gap. This CDR3 has 15 amino acids. Germline CDR1 is DFQATT and CDR2 is SNEGSKA (reference sequence). CDR3 DNA sequence: TGCAGTGCTAGGGCCCGGTATCGGAACACCGGGGAGCTGTTTTTT. It specifies CSARARYRNTGELFF.

The chain uses TRBV3-1 and TRBJ1-1; D might be TRBD1 (6 bases). Germline V gene lookup returns CDR1 LGHDT and CDR2 YNNKEL (reference sequence). Between the trimmed V and J ends, which lost 4 bases and 11 bases, there was a span of 14 bases. The CDR3 runs 12 residues. CDR3 sequence reads: CASSPRGLNAFF. The CDR3 nucleotides read TGTGCCAGCAGCCCCAGGGGTTTAAATGCTTTCTTT.

The rearrangement links TRBV14 to TRBJ2-1; D is unclear. With 4 bases removed from V and 3 bases from J, the gap between germline ends came to 19 bases. The CDR3 sequence is 17 residues long. CDR1 is SGHDN, CDR2 FVKESK, per germline. This chain's CDR3 is CASSRLVFEGYYNEQFF. In DNA, the CDR3 is TGTGCCAGCAGCCGGTTAGTATTCGAAGGTTACTACAATGAGCAGTTCTTC.

There are a few counts of this clonotype. The chain combines TRBV28 with TRBJ2-5; the D is unclear. Trimming took off 4 bases at V and 1 base at J, with 7 bases between the two ends. The CDR3 has 13 amino acids. Germline CDR1 reads MDHEN; CDR2 reads SYDVKM. In DNA form, the CDR3 reads TGTGCCAGCAGTTCACACCTCCAAGAGACCCAGTACTTC. It is translated as CASSSHLQETQYF.

This clonotype has a handful of counts. The CDR3 bases are TGTGCCGCAAGAGGGACAGGCTCCTACGAGCAGTACTTC. Translation: CAARGTGSYEQYF. The V call is TRBV30, the J call TRBJ2-7, with TRBD1 matching 8 bases. V was clipped by 8 bases and J by 0 bases; unmatched bases: 6. From germline, CDR1 is GTSNPN and CDR2 SVGIG (reference sequence). The CDR3 consists of 13 residues.

This clonotype was seen a handful of times. The chain joins TRBV24-1 to TRBJ2-7, with D perhaps TRBD1 or TRBD2 (5 bases each). The germline V and J ends were trimmed by 4 bases and 5 bases, with 11 bases remaining between them. CDR1 and CDR2 from the germline V gene are KGHDR and SFDVKD. CDR3 length equals 13 residues. CDR3 sequence reads: CATSESGHHEQYF. The CDR3 nucleotides read TGTGCCACCAGTGAGTCGGGGCACCACGAGCAGTACTTC.

This clonotype has at least ten counts. The V gene is TRBV4-1, the J gene TRBJ2-1; tentative D call: TRBD1 (6 bases). Germline values: CDR1 MGHRA, CDR2 YSYEKL. Deletions cut 0 bases from V and 3 bases from J, with 9 bases between. The CDR3 is 15 amino acids. The CDR3 DNA is TGCGCCAGCAGCCAAGAAGGACAGTACTACAATGAGCAGTTCTTC. Its translation: CASSQEGQYYNEQFF.

In its sample, this clonotype was seen a few times. V usage is TRBV10-2 and J usage is TRBJ2-3; D is ambiguous. The CDR3 covers 16 residues. Trimming pared 2 bases from V and 2 bases from J, leaving 14 bases between. Germline V lookup: CDR1 WSHSY, CDR2 SAAADI. Here the CDR3 DNA reads TGCGCCAGCAGTGAGCCTAAAGGGCTATTCACAGATACGCAGTATTTT. Its protein product is CASSEPKGLFTDTQYF.

The sample holds many counts of this clonotype. This sequence joins TRBV29-1 and TRBJ1-2, with 8 bases fitting TRBD1. The CDR3 spans 14 residues. Germline-derived CDR1 and CDR2 are SQVTM and ANQGSEA. V gave up 4 bases and J gave up 12 bases; unmatched junction bases: 16. The chain's CDR3 is CSVVVAGGGYGDTF. For the CDR3, the DNA is TGCAGCGTTGTTGTAGCAGGGGGCGGATATGGGGACACCTTC.